These T cell receptor beta chains were read from a single sample in a study of blood T cell repertoires in COVID-19. Measured with immunoSEQ multiplex PCR; TCRdb has only the in-frame clones, and not every one. Among 150,000 to 200,000 clones listed, approximately 88% were seen once. The specimen was PBMCs or T cells enriched from blood (not recorded which). Receptors were obtained from a woman between 18 and 29 years old who had recovered from COVID-19. The CDR3 runs from the conserved cysteine through the conserved F or W. The D gene is left open where the match is weak. Rows may omit the clone size; those that give it use once, few, many or a size class.

j_call: TRBJ1-1
clone_size: .
v_call: TRBV19
d_call: .
cdr3_nt: TGTGCCAGTAGTATGAATAGTTTCCGCACTGAAGCTTTCTTT
cdr3_aa: CASSMNSFRTEAFF

j_call: TRBJ2-7
clone_size: .
v_call: TRBV5-1
d_call: TRBD1
cdr3_nt: TGCGCCAGCAGGGCAGGGGGCGCTAAATACGAGCAGTACTTC
cdr3_aa: CASRAGGAKYEQYF

j_call: TRBJ1-3
clone_size: few
v_call: TRBV5-4
d_call: .
cdr3_nt: TGTGCCAGCAGCACATGGACTGGGGACACCATATATTTT
cdr3_aa: CASSTWTGDTIYF

j_call: TRBJ2-1
clone_size: .
v_call: TRBV7-3
d_call: .
cdr3_nt: TGTGCCAGCAGCTTAAACCTAGTTGGGAATGAGCAGTTCTTC
cdr3_aa: CASSLNLVGNEQFF

j_call: TRBJ2-7
clone_size: few
v_call: TRBV19
d_call: TRBD2
cdr3_nt: TGTGCCAGTAGTGCGGTCAGCGGGGGGCTTTACGAGCAGTACTTC
cdr3_aa: CASSAVSGGLYEQYF

j_call: TRBJ1-1
clone_size: .
v_call: TRBV5-4
d_call: .
cdr3_nt: TGTGCCAGCAGCTTGGCGGCAGGCTCGAACACTGAAGCTTTCTTT
cdr3_aa: CASSLAAGSNTEAFF

j_call: TRBJ2-1
clone_size: .
v_call: TRBV6-5
d_call: TRBD1
cdr3_nt: TGTGCCAGCAGTTACTTCGAGGGGGCGCCGTATGAGCAGTTCTTC
cdr3_aa: CASSYFEGAPYEQFF

j_call: TRBJ1-6
clone_size: few
v_call: TRBV21-1
d_call: .
cdr3_nt: TGTGCCAGCAGCATAGGGGGACAGGAAGATTCACCCCTCCACTTT
cdr3_aa: CASSIGGQEDSPLHF

j_call: TRBJ1-4
clone_size: .
v_call: TRBV12-3/TRBV12-4
d_call: .
cdr3_nt: TGTGCCAGCAGTCCCTGGGGCGACGAAAAACTGTTTTTT
cdr3_aa: CASSPWGDEKLFF

j_call: TRBJ1-1
clone_size: .
v_call: TRBV10-1
d_call: TRBD1
cdr3_nt: TGCGCCAGCAGTACCACAGGGGATGAAGCTTTCTTT
cdr3_aa: CASSTTGDEAFF

j_call: TRBJ2-7
clone_size: .
v_call: TRBV27
d_call: TRBD2
cdr3_nt: TGTGCCAGCAGTTTACCCCGACTAGCGGGGGGGGCCTGCGAGCAGTACTTC
cdr3_aa: CASSLPRLAGGACEQYF

j_call: TRBJ1-1
clone_size: .
v_call: TRBV5-6
d_call: TRBD1
cdr3_nt: TGTGCCAGCAACCTCGTAGGGGGCGGGACTGAAGCTTTCTTT
cdr3_aa: CASNLVGGGTEAFF

j_call: TRBJ1-2
clone_size: .
v_call: TRBV28
d_call: .
cdr3_nt: TGTGCCAGCAGTGCCGCGTTGCTGGACAGCCCTAACTATGGCTACACCTTC
cdr3_aa: CASSAALLDSPNYGYTF

j_call: TRBJ1-2
clone_size: .
v_call: TRBV7-2
d_call: .
cdr3_nt: TGTGCCAGCAGCTTAGTTCGGCTCCGGGATGGCTACACCTTC
cdr3_aa: CASSLVRLRDGYTF

j_call: TRBJ2-7
clone_size: .
v_call: TRBV4-3
d_call: .
cdr3_nt: TGCGCCAGCAGCCAAGGCAGGGTTGGTTACGAGCAGTACTTC
cdr3_aa: CASSQGRVGYEQYF

j_call: TRBJ1-1
clone_size: .
v_call: TRBV6-4
d_call: TRBD1
cdr3_nt: TGTGCCAGCAGTGGACAGGGCCCTGAAGCTTTCTTT
cdr3_aa: CASSGQGPEAFF

j_call: TRBJ2-2
clone_size: .
v_call: TRBV2
d_call: .
cdr3_nt: TGTGCCAGCAGTGAAGCGCTTCATCGACAGTCCTACACCGGGGAGCTGTTTTTT
cdr3_aa: CASSEALHRQSYTGELFF

j_call: TRBJ1-2
clone_size: .
v_call: TRBV6-2/TRBV6-3
d_call: TRBD1
cdr3_nt: TGTGCCAGCAGTTACGCCGGGACAGGGGTCTCTGGCTACACCTTC
cdr3_aa: CASSYAGTGVSGYTF

j_call: TRBJ1-2
clone_size: .
v_call: TRBV12-3/TRBV12-4
d_call: .
cdr3_nt: TGTGCCAGCAGTTCGCGGCGGAACTATGGCTACACCTTC
cdr3_aa: CASSSRRNYGYTF

j_call: TRBJ1-1
clone_size: .
v_call: TRBV5-6
d_call: .
cdr3_nt: TGTGCCAGCAACCCTTTGGGAACAGGGCCGAACACTGAAGCTTTCTTT
cdr3_aa: CASNPLGTGPNTEAFF

j_call: TRBJ2-1
clone_size: once
v_call: TRBV20-1
d_call: .
cdr3_nt: TGCAGTGCTAGCGAGGTATATGAGCAGTTCTTC
cdr3_aa: CSASEVYEQFF

j_call: TRBJ2-6
clone_size: .
v_call: TRBV9
d_call: .
cdr3_nt: TGTGCCAGCTGTAAAGGGACTCCCTCTGGGGCCAACGTCCTGACTTTC
cdr3_aa: CASCKGTPSGANVLTF

j_call: TRBJ1-4
clone_size: .
v_call: TRBV19
d_call: .
cdr3_nt: TGTGCCAGTAGTATCCTTCAGGGTAAAGTGACTTTT
cdr3_aa: CASSILQGKVTF

j_call: TRBJ1-3
clone_size: .
v_call: TRBV11-3
d_call: TRBD1
cdr3_nt: TGTGCCAGCAGCCCCGGACAGGAAGGAGGAAACACCATATATTTT
cdr3_aa: CASSPGQEGGNTIYF

j_call: TRBJ1-1
clone_size: .
v_call: TRBV28
d_call: TRBD1
cdr3_nt: TGTGCCAGCAGTTTATTAGGGCAGGGGGCCTCAACTGACGCTGAAGCTTTCTTT
cdr3_aa: CASSLLGQGASTDAEAFF

j_call: TRBJ2-7
clone_size: .
v_call: TRBV30
d_call: .
cdr3_nt: TGTGCCTGGTACACAGGGAAGGTTGTCTACGAGCAGTACTTC
cdr3_aa: CAWYTGKVVYEQYF

j_call: TRBJ1-6
clone_size: few
v_call: TRBV30
d_call: TRBD1
cdr3_nt: TGTGCCTGGGACAGGGAGGGTTCACCCCTCCACTTT
cdr3_aa: CAWDREGSPLHF

j_call: TRBJ1-1
clone_size: .
v_call: TRBV5-1
d_call: .
cdr3_nt: TGCGCCAGCAGCTTGGATGAATGGGGGCCGAGCACTGAAGCTTTCTTT
cdr3_aa: CASSLDEWGPSTEAFF

j_call: TRBJ1-2
clone_size: .
v_call: TRBV7-9
d_call: .
cdr3_nt: TGTGCCAGCGAGGTCAGCCCCCCAAGAGACTATGGCTACACCTTC
cdr3_aa: CASEVSPPRDYGYTF